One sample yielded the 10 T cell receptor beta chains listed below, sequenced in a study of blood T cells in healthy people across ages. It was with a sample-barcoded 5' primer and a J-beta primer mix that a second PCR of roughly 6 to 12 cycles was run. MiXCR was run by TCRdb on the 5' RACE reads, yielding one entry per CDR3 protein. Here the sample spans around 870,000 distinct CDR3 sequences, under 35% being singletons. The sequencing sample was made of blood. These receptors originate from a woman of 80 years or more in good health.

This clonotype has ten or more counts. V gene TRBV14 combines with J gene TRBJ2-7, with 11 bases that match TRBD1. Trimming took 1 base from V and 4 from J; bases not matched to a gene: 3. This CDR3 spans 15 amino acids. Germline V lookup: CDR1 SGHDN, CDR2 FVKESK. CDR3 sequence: CASSQGRDRGYEQYF. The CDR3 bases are TGTGCCAGCAGCCAAGGGCGGGACAGGGGGTACGAGCAGTACTTC.

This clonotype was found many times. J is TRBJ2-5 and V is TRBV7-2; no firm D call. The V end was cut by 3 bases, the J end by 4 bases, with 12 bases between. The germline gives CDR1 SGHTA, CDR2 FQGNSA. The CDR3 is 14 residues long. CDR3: CASSFFGWVETQYF. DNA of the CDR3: TGTGCCAGCAGCTTTTTCGGTTGGGTAGAGACCCAGTACTTC.

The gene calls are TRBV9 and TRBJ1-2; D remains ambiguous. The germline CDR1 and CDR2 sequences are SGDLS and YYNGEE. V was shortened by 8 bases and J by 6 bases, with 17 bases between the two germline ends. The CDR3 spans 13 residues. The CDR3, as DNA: TGTGCCAGACTGGTTGAGGGATGGAATGGCTACACCTTC. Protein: CARLVEGWNGYTF.

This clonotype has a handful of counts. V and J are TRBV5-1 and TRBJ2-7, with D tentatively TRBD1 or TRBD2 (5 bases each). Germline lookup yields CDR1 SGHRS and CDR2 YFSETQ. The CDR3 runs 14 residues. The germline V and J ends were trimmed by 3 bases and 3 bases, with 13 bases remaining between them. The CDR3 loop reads CASSWDRGHYEQYF. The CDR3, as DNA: TGCGCCAGCAGCTGGGACCGGGGCCACTACGAGCAGTACTTC.

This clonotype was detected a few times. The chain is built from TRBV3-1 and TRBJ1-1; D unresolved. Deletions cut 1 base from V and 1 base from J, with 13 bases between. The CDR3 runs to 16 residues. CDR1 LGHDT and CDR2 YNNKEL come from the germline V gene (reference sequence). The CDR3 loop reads CASSQVFVTQNTEAFF. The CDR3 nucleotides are TGTGCCAGCAGCCAAGTTTTTGTGACGCAGAACACTGAAGCTTTCTTT.

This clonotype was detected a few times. This CDR3 reads CASSRGSGAGSNQPQHF. CDR3 nucleotide sequence: TGTGCCAGCAGTCGGGGGTCAGGGGCGGGGAGCAATCAGCCCCAGCATTTT. The chain employs TRBV6-6 and TRBJ1-5, with D perhaps TRBD1 (6 bases). V shed 5 bases and J shed 1 base, with 18 bases lying between them. Per germline, CDR1 MNHNY and CDR2 SVGAGI (reference sequence). This CDR3 region has 17 residues.

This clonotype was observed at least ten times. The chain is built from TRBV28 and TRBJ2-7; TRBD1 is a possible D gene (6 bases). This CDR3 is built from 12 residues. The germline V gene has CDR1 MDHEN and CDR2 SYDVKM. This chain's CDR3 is CATGQEFYEQYF. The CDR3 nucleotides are TGTGCGACAGGCCAGGAGTTCTACGAGCAGTACTTC.

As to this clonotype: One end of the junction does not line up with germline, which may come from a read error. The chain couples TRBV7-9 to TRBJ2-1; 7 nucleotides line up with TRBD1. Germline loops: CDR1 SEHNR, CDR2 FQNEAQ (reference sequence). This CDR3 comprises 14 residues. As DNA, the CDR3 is TGTGCCAGCATCTCTCTCGGACAGGCGAGGACGCTGATCTTC. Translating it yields CASISLGQARTLIF.

The CDR3 region has the DNA TGTGCCAGCAGCTTCTTAGGAGTTGAGACCCAGTACTTC. Translation gives CASSFLGVETQYF. V and J are TRBV7-2 and TRBJ2-5; D is undetermined. The CDR3 covers 13 residues. V was pared by 3 bases and J by 5 bases, with 10 bases between. Per germline, CDR1 SGHTA and CDR2 FQGNSA.

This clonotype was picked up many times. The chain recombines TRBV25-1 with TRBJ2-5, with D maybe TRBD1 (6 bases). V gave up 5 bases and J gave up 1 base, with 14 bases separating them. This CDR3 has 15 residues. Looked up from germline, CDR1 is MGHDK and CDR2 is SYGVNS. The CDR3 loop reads CASSQSQGPQETQYF. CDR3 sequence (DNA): TGTGCCAGCAGTCAAAGCCAGGGGCCCCAAGAGACCCAGTACTTC.